A single sample gave rise to the 23 T cell receptor beta chains below, sequenced in a study of identical twins. MiXCR, applied by TCRdb to the 5' RACE reads, yields one record per CDR3 protein. The sample has about 720,000 distinct CDR3 sequences, around a sixth seen once. This sample also appeared in a second study, on T cells expressing NK-cell markers.

Sequencing was carried out using PBMCs. The origin of the receptors is a young woman in good health.

The gene calls are TRBV4-3 and TRBJ1-1; a possible D gene is TRBD1 (6 bases). Germline loops: CDR1 LGHNA, CDR2 YSLEER. This CDR3 spans 16 amino acids. The V end was cut by 2 bases, the J end by 1 base, with 14 bases between. The CDR3 DNA follows: TGCGCCAGCAGCCAACGAGTAGGGGGATCGAACACTGAAGCTTTCTTT. It encodes CASSQRVGGSNTEAFF.

The CDR3 protein is CASSWDRSQPQHF. As DNA, the CDR3 is TGTGCCAGCAGCTGGGACAGGTCCCAGCCCCAGCATTTT. The chain has TRBV5-4 and TRBJ1-5, with TRBD1 identical over 8 bases. The CDR3 sequence is 13 residues long. The V segment lost 3 bases and the J segment 7 bases; nucleotides outside the gene matches: 3. Germline-derived CDR1 and CDR2 are SGHNT and YYREEE (reference sequence).

The chain combines TRBV20-1 with TRBJ1-1, with D tentatively TRBD1 (6 bases). V was shortened by 4 bases and J by 3 bases, with 15 bases between the two germline ends. CDR3 size: 14 residues. CDR1 and CDR2 (germline): DFQATT, SNEGSKA (reference sequence). In DNA form, the CDR3 reads TGCAGTGCTACTCACCCCAGGGGTGACACTGAAGCTTTCTTT. Its translation is CSATHPRGDTEAFF.

The chain uses TRBV9 and TRBJ2-1; 8 positions agree with TRBD2. V was clipped by 2 bases and J by 7 bases; unmatched bases: 8. Germline lookup yields CDR1 SGDLS and CDR2 YYNGEE. The CDR3 is made up of 15 amino acids. This CDR3 reads CASSVTSGSRNEQFF. CDR3 DNA sequence: TGTGCCAGCAGCGTTACCAGCGGGAGTAGGAATGAGCAGTTCTTC.

The chain couples TRBV4-2 to TRBJ2-1; D remains ambiguous. This CDR3 has 14 residues. CDR1 and CDR2 from the germline V gene are LGHNA and YNFKEQ. The germline V and J ends were trimmed by 4 bases and 6 bases, with 13 bases remaining between them. In DNA form, the CDR3 reads TGTGCCAGCAGCCTTATGAGAGGCAGCAATGAGCAGTTCTTC. Its translation: CASSLMRGSNEQFF.

V and J are TRBV5-1 and TRBJ1-4; D gene unclear. The CDR3 consists of 13 residues. V was trimmed by 1 base and J by 7 bases, leaving 8 bases between them. CDR1 is SGHRS and CDR2 is YFSETQ in the germline V gene. The CDR3 DNA reads TGCGCCAGCAGCTTGCCTTCTGGTGAAAAACTGTTTTTT. Its translation: CASSLPSGEKLFF. Supplemented by reference TRBV5-1 and TRBJ1-4, the full variable domain reads KAGVTQTPRYLIKTRGQQVTLSCSPISGHRSVSWYQQTPGQGLQFLFEYFSETQRNKGNFPGRFSGRQFSNSRSEMNVSTLELGDSALYLCASSLPSGEKLFFGSGTQLSVL.

This clonotype was seen only a few times. The chain joins TRBV5-6 to TRBJ2-5; D possibly corresponds to TRBD1 (6 bases). The length of the CDR3 is 15 residues. Germline lookup yields CDR1 SGHDT and CDR2 YYEEEE. The V end was cut by 4 bases, the J end by 2 bases, with 15 bases between. CDR3 in DNA: TGTGCCAGCAGCATAAGAGGACAGACTCAAGAGACCCAGTACTTC. Its translation: CASSIRGQTQETQYF.

The table lists this clonotype with many counts. Here the CDR3 DNA reads TGTGCCAGCAGTCCTGAGACAGATACGCAGTATTTT. Its protein is CASSPETDTQYF. The V call is TRBV7-3, the J call TRBJ2-3; D uncertain. Trimming removed 6 bases from V and 3 bases from J, with 7 bases in between. The CDR3 covers 12 residues. Germline V gene lookup returns CDR1 SGHTA and CDR2 FQGTGA.

The chain is built from TRBV18 and TRBJ1-6, with D possibly matching TRBD1 (5 bases). The CDR3 is 15 residues long. The V gene lost 0 bases and the J gene lost 7 bases, with 10 bases spanning the gap. Germline V CDR1 and CDR2: KGHSH, LQKENI. CDR3 protein: CASSPPGRKNSPLHF. CDR3 DNA sequence: TGTGCCAGCTCACCACCGGGACGGAAAAATTCACCCCTCCACTTT.

This clonotype was detected a few times. This chain uses TRBV4-2 with TRBJ2-3; D may match TRBD1 or TRBD2 (5 bases each). From germline, CDR1 is LGHNA and CDR2 YNFKEQ. The CDR3 totals 15 residues. Trimming took 0 bases from V and 5 from J, leaving 12 bases between them. The CDR3 nucleotides read TGTGCCAGCAGCCAAGATAGGGAGCAGGGAGATACGCAGTATTTT. Protein product: CASSQDREQGDTQYF.

There are a few counts of this clonotype. The chain has TRBV24-1 and TRBJ2-1; 9 positions match TRBD1. Germline V gene sequence: CDR1 KGHDR, CDR2 SFDVKD. CDR3 length: 15 amino acids. V shed 3 bases, J shed 6 bases, and the junction held 5 bases outside the gene matches. CDR3 sequence reads: CATSDTSTGGNEQFF. Here the CDR3 DNA reads TGTGCCACCAGTGATACCTCGACAGGGGGCAATGAGCAGTTCTTC.

The rearrangement links TRBV6-5 to TRBJ1-2; the D gene is possibly TRBD1 (5 bases). V was clipped by 2 bases and J by 2 bases, with 9 bases between them. Germline loops: CDR1 MNHEY, CDR2 SVGAGI. CDR3 length equals 14 residues. Written as DNA, the CDR3 is TGTGCCAGCAGTTACGCTGACAGAAACTATGGCTACACCTTC. Its protein product is CASSYADRNYGYTF.

This clonotype appeared a few times. The conserved phenylalanine or tryptophan is not found at the CDR3 terminus, so this likely reflects a read error. It is unclear where the CDR3 begins or ends on the DNA, so no DNA is shown, and the CDR3 is as TCRdb lists it. The rearrangement joins TRBV7-2 to TRBJ2-1; the table's D call TRBD1 went unverified against the DNA. Inclusive of both ends, the CDR3 amounts to 13 amino acids. CDR1 is SGHTA and CDR2 is FQGNSA in the germline V gene. Here the CDR3 reads CASTSLWGRAPPD.

There are a few counts of this clonotype. The chain carries TRBV14 and TRBJ2-7, with 8 nucleotides matching TRBD1. Looked up from germline, CDR1 is SGHDN and CDR2 is FVKESK. V lost 8 bases to trimming and J lost 0 bases; unmatched junction nucleotides: 6. There are 14 residues in the CDR3. Here the CDR3 DNA reads TGTGCCAGCTCCGGACAGGGATACTCCTACGAGCAGTACTTC. Its protein product is CASSGQGYSYEQYF.

This chain joins TRBV3-1 and TRBJ2-7; D gene uncertain. CDR3 length equals 14 residues. The germline V and J ends were trimmed by 1 base and 2 bases, with 9 bases remaining between them. Germline-derived CDR1 and CDR2 are LGHDT and YNNKEL (reference sequence). The CDR3 nucleotides are TGTGCCAGCAGCCAAGTTCCTGGAACCTACGAGCAGTACTTC. Translation: CASSQVPGTYEQYF.

In this sample, this clonotype turned up a few times. This chain uses TRBV7-3 with TRBJ2-1; D is unresolved. V was clipped by 1 base and J by 5 bases, with 9 bases between them. Germline CDR1 and CDR2: SGHTA and FQGTGA. This CDR3 is built from 14 residues. The CDR3 spells CASSLNVYNNEQFF. Here the CDR3 DNA reads TGTGCCAGCAGCTTAAATGTCTATAACAATGAGCAGTTCTTC. Using reference TRBV7-3 and TRBJ2-1 for the parts outside the CDR3, the full variable domain is GAGVSQTPSNKVTEKGKYVELRCDPISGHTALYWYRQSLGQGPEFLIYFQGTGAADDSGLPNDRFFAVRPEGSVSTLKIQRTERGDSAVYLCASSLNVYNNEQFFGPGTRLTVL.

This clonotype came up a few times. The chain carries TRBV5-1 and TRBJ2-7, with a weak D call TRBD2 (6 bases). The CDR3 has 17 amino acids. Trimming cost V 3 bases and J 2 bases, with 21 bases left between them. Germline V gene sequence: CDR1 SGHRS, CDR2 YFSETQ. The CDR3 region is CASSWGGGNGLAYEQYF. The CDR3, as DNA: TGCGCCAGCAGCTGGGGCGGAGGGAACGGATTAGCCTACGAGCAGTACTTC.

The chain has TRBV20-1 and TRBJ1-4; TRBD1 might be the D (5 bases). The germline gives CDR1 DFQATT, CDR2 SNEGSKA (reference sequence). V lost 8 bases to trimming and J lost 8 bases, with 21 bases between them. The CDR3 loop spans 14 amino acids. The DNA of the CDR3 is TGCAGTCCCTGGTTCGCAGGGTCGGGGGAAAAACTGTTTTTT. The encoded protein is CSPWFAGSGEKLFF.

In its sample, this clonotype was seen a few times. The chain carries TRBV12-3 or TRBV12-4 and TRBJ1-1; D is ambiguous. V lost 4 bases and J lost 11, with 11 bases in between. The CDR3 loop spans 11 amino acids. The CDR3 sequence is CASSSGFNAFF. The CDR3 DNA sequence: TGTGCCAGCAGTTCAGGTTTTAACGCTTTCTTT.

This clonotype turned up a few times. The chain joins TRBV5-1 to TRBJ2-7, with 12 positions matching TRBD1. The junction had 3 bases not matched to a gene; V was cut back by 3 bases and J by 5 bases. The germline V gene has CDR1 SGHRS and CDR2 YFSETQ. The length of the CDR3 is 14 residues. The CDR3 DNA is TGCGCCAGCAGCTACCGGGACAGGGGGCACGAGCAGTACTTC. Protein sequence: CASSYRDRGHEQYF.

The CDR3 DNA is TGTGCCACCCGTCCTACAGCAGCTAGCTCCTACGAGCAGTACTTC. It yields the protein CATRPTAASSYEQYF. This sequence joins TRBV10-3 and TRBJ2-7, with D unresolved. V lost 10 bases and J lost 0, with 19 bases in between. The CDR3 is 15 residues long. Germline lookup yields CDR1 ENHRY and CDR2 SYGVKD.

At least ten counts were recorded for this clonotype. The chain joins TRBV7-2 to TRBJ2-7, with TRBD2 matching over 12 bases. Per germline, CDR1 SGHTA and CDR2 FQGNSA. The CDR3 extends over 15 amino acids. J was trimmed by 4 bases and V by 3 bases; bases with no gene match: 4. The CDR3 region is CASSLRLAGVYEQYF. The DNA for the CDR3 is TGTGCCAGCAGCTTGCGACTAGCGGGAGTGTACGAGCAGTACTTC.

The CDR3 DNA reads as TGTGCCATCCGTGGGGCGGGGGTCGTCGAGACCCAGTACTTC. Translated, it gives CAIRGAGVVETQYF. This rearrangement joins TRBV10-3 to TRBJ2-5, with TRBD2 matching over 7 bases. The germline V gene has CDR1 ENHRY and CDR2 SYGVKD. The trim removed 8 bases at V and 5 bases at J, leaving 11 bases unmatched. CDR3 size: 14 residues.